This entry concerns a single TCR beta chain. Its antigen is currently unknown. The data belong to a study of cytomegalovirus exposure and HLA in healthy donors. The overall study: Earlier work reported 100 million to 130 million unique TCR beta sequences from 180 million or so T cells. Overall study findings and caveats: For most TCR sequences rarity was the rule, although some public TCRs occurred in many donors.

Vbeta (60) and Jbeta (13) primers were used in the PCR. Assay: immunoSEQ multiplex PCR; the TCRdb copy retains only in-frame clones and omits some. This sample has about 120,000 clones; around 68% occur once, and the top ten carry under 4.5%. V lost 1 base to trimming and J lost 5 bases, with 9 bases between them. This CDR3 contains 13 residues. CDR1 is LNHDA, CDR2 SQIVND, per germline (reference sequence). The receptor's source is a man aged 35 to 55 in good health and CMV-seropositive. The sequenced sample was PBMCs. This rearrangement joins TRBV19 to TRBJ2-7, with D uncertain. This CDR3 is CASSIGRRDEQYF. As DNA, the CDR3 is TGTGCCAGTAGTATAGGCAGGCGCGACGAGCAGTACTTC.